These 10 T cell receptor beta chains originate from one sample sequenced in a study of T cell responses to AZD1222 COVID-19 vaccine. Assay used: immunoSEQ multiplex PCR; TCRdb lists only in-frame clones, some missing. The data contain over 100,000 clones, around 89% of them singletons. The specimen comprised peripheral blood, sampled on day 0 of AZD1222 vaccination. Receptors were obtained from an adult in good health.

V is TRBV5-1 and J is TRBJ2-3; the D gene is possibly TRBD2 (5 bases). Looked up from germline, CDR1 is SGHRS and CDR2 is YFSETQ. The CDR3 runs to 13 residues. Trimming removed 8 bases at V and 2 bases at J, with 12 bases between. CDR3 DNA sequence: TGCGCCAGTACCTCGGGGATCACAGATACGCAGTATTTT. Its protein product is CASTSGITDTQYF.

The chain couples TRBV24-1 to TRBJ1-2; 7 nucleotides match TRBD1. CDR3 length equals 13 residues. The V gene end was trimmed by 4 bases and the J gene end by 6 bases; junction bases not matched to a gene: 4. Germline values: CDR1 KGHDR, CDR2 SFDVKD. This chain's CDR3 is CATSERDRDGYTF. CDR3 coding DNA: TGTGCCACCAGTGAGCGGGACAGAGATGGCTACACCTTC.

V is TRBV9 and J is TRBJ2-7; the match to TRBD1 covers 7 bases. The CDR3 spans 15 residues. With 3 bases clipped from V and 7 bases from J, the junction kept 13 bases outside the gene matches. Germline values: CDR1 SGDLS, CDR2 YYNGEE. The CDR3 DNA sequence: TGTGCCAGCAGCGCCCTTGTGAGGGGGCGTGAAGAGCAGTACTTC. This gives the protein CASSALVRGREEQYF.

This rearrangement joins TRBV10-2 to TRBJ1-4; a weak D match, TRBD1 (5 bases). Germline V gene data show CDR1 as WSHSY and CDR2 as SAAADI. Deletions cut 1 base from V and 8 bases from J, with 14 bases between. The CDR3 consists of 15 residues. CDR3 region: CASSEWGQLGEKLFF. Here the CDR3 DNA reads TGCGCCAGCAGTGAGTGGGGCCAACTCGGAGAAAAACTGTTTTTT.

In DNA, the CDR3 is TGTGCCAGCAGCCAAAAAGGGTACTATGGCTACACCTTC. Translation gives CASSQKGYYGYTF. The rearrangement joins TRBV3-1 (or the pseudogene TRBV3-2) to TRBJ1-2; D gene unclear. Trimming took off 2 bases at V and 3 bases at J, with 7 bases between the two ends. The CDR3 loop spans 13 amino acids. Germline CDR1 reads LGHDT; CDR2 reads YNNKEL (reference sequence).

The rearrangement joins TRBV9 to TRBJ1-3; weak D call: TRBD1 (5 bases). There are 13 residues in the CDR3. Germline V gene lookup returns CDR1 SGDLS and CDR2 YYNGEE. V gave up 1 base and J gave up 4 bases, with 6 bases separating them. CDR3 region: CASSVNRGNTIYF. The CDR3 coding sequence is TGTGCCAGCAGCGTAAACAGGGGAAACACCATATATTTT.

The chain employs TRBV5-1 and TRBJ2-3; 9 nucleotides match TRBD1. In germline, CDR1 is SGHRS, CDR2 YFSETQ. This CDR3 contains 16 residues. The V and J ends lost 5 bases and 0 bases, in that order; junction bases with no gene match: 7. In DNA, the CDR3 is TGCGCCAGCAGTCCGCCCGGGACAGGGAGCACAGATACGCAGTATTTT. Its translation is CASSPPGTGSTDTQYF.

This CDR3 is CASGRTAYEQYF. The CDR3 DNA is TGCGCCAGCGGACGGACGGCCTACGAGCAGTACTTC. The gene calls are TRBV5-1 and TRBJ2-7; the D is unclear. Per the germline V gene, CDR1 is SGHRS and CDR2 is YFSETQ. V lost 7 bases and J lost 2, with 10 bases in between. The CDR3 loop spans 12 amino acids.

The chain employs TRBV6-5 and TRBJ1-1; maybe TRBD1 (6 bases). Germline CDR1 reads MNHEY; CDR2 reads SVGAGI. V dropped 5 bases and J dropped 3 bases, with 16 bases sitting between them. The CDR3 spans 15 residues. CDR3 nucleotide sequence: TGTGCCAGCAGTCAGGGGCTCCAGCGGGACACTGAAGCTTTCTTT. Its protein product is CASSQGLQRDTEAFF.

The V call is TRBV15, the J call TRBJ1-3, with D hard to call. This CDR3 is 15 amino acids long. Deletions cut 0 bases from V and 4 bases from J, with 10 bases between. The V gene's germline CDR1 is LNHNV and CDR2 YYDKDF (reference sequence). The CDR3 protein is CATSRDRLKGNTIYF. The CDR3 DNA sequence: TGTGCCACCAGCAGAGATAGACTGAAGGGAAACACCATATATTTT.